Below are 6 T cell receptor beta chains sequenced from a single sample in a study of response to subunit inactivated influenza vaccine. Each CDR3 protein is one row after TCRdb ran MiXCR on the RT-PCR reads. The sample lists some 150,000 distinct CDR3 sequences, more than 10% occurring once. Separately, the same data were catalogued under a study of T cells expressing NK-cell markers. According to that study: The cDNA for TCR beta came from 5'RACE template switching with UMIs.

Sequencing was performed on CD8+ T cells sorted from PBMCs, taken 11 to 12 days after vaccination. Every receptor here comes from a man aged 50-59 years who received an inactivated influenza vaccine.

J is TRBJ2-2 and V is TRBV4-2; possible D gene TRBD1, 6 bases. Per germline, CDR1 LGHNA and CDR2 YNFKEQ. The V and J ends lost 3 bases and 3 bases respectively, with 17 bases between them. The CDR3 is made up of 17 amino acids. The CDR3 DNA is TGTGCCAGCAGCCAGGACATTCCGGGACAAGACACCGGGGAGCTGTTTTTT. Translating gives CASSQDIPGQDTGELFF.

This clonotype was seen a handful of times. V usage is TRBV30 and J usage is TRBJ2-7; D unresolved. Trimming removed 1 base at V and 5 bases at J, with 9 bases between. The CDR3 runs to 12 residues. Per the germline V gene, CDR1 is GTSNPN and CDR2 is SVGIG (reference sequence). The chain's CDR3 is CAWSGRVHEQYF. CDR3 in DNA: TGTGCCTGGAGTGGTAGGGTGCACGAGCAGTACTTC.

The chain employs TRBV10-3 and TRBJ1-1; D might be TRBD1 (5 bases). Per the germline V gene, CDR1 is ENHRY and CDR2 is SYGVKD. Trimming took off 3 bases at V and 7 bases at J, with 18 bases between the two ends. The CDR3 contains 15 residues. CDR3 nucleotides: TGTGCCATCAGTGAAGGTTGGCAGGGCGCAAGTGAAGCTTTCTTT. Its translation is CAISEGWQGASEAFF.

A few counts support this clonotype. The chain carries TRBV7-6 and TRBJ2-1, with D unresolved. V lost 0 bases and J lost 2, with 11 bases in between. In germline, CDR1 is SGHVS, CDR2 FNYEAQ. There are 16 residues in the CDR3. The chain's CDR3 is CASSLAAGSPYNEQFF. In DNA form, the CDR3 reads TGTGCCAGCAGCTTAGCTGCTGGGTCCCCCTACAATGAGCAGTTCTTC. Drawing the rest from reference TRBV7-6 and TRBJ2-1, the complete variable domain is GAGVSQSPRYKVTKRGQDVALRCDPISGHVSLYWYRQALGQGPEFLTYFNYEAQQDKSGLPNDRFSAERPEGSISTLTIQRTEQRDSAMYRCASSLAAGSPYNEQFFGPGTRLTVL.

There are many counts of this clonotype. The V gene is TRBV27, the J gene TRBJ2-7; either TRBD1 or TRBD2 may fit D (5 bases each). This CDR3 is 15 amino acids long. From germline, CDR1 is MNHEY and CDR2 SMNVEV (reference sequence). Deletions cut 5 bases from V and 3 bases from J, with 17 bases between. For the CDR3, the DNA is TGTGCCAGCAGTAACACCCGGGACGGAGGCTACGAGCAGTACTTC. Translation gives CASSNTRDGGYEQYF.

Comment on this clonotype: One junction end does not reproduce the germline sequence, and a read error may be involved. This sequence joins TRBV29-1 and TRBJ2-2; no clear D gene. The CDR3 spans 15 residues. The germline CDR1 and CDR2 sequences are SQVTM and ANQGSEA. CDR3 nucleotide sequence: TGCAGCGTAGAAGAGAGCGCGAGGAACACCGGGGAGCTGTTTTTT. Its protein is CSVEESARNTGELFF.